A single sample gave rise to the 13 T cell receptor beta chains below, sequenced in a study of metastatic and nonmetastatic thyroid tumors (dated by TCRdb to between 2020 and 2021). Before undergoing thyroid surgery, none of the patients had been given any kind of treatment. The library was produced with PCR. Data came from an Illumina HiSeq 4000. The public reads were run again by TCRdb, first through fastp at Q25 and then through MiXCR, and only productive beta chains were kept. Within this sample are roughly 65,000 clones, with around 14% of them counted one time only. The ten largest clonotypes hold over 6% of the sample. The sequencing input was blood. Receptors originate from a male donor with papillary thyroid cancer or a benign thyroid nodule (not recorded which). Some clones in this sample may be carry-over from other donors' samples.

The chain couples TRBV2 to TRBJ2-3, with 7 bases aligning to TRBD2. CDR1 and CDR2 from the germline V gene are SNHLY and FYNNEI. V lost 2 bases to trimming and J lost 2 bases; unmatched junction nucleotides: 13. The CDR3 has 18 residues. The CDR3 nucleotides are TGTGCCAGCAGTGAAAGGGGAAGTACTAGCGCGCTCACAGATACGCAGTATTTT. Translated: CASSERGSTSALTDTQYF.

Many counts were recorded for this clone. This chain uses TRBV10-2 with TRBJ2-1; D uncertain. The germline gives CDR1 WSHSY, CDR2 SAAADI. V was cut by 6 bases and J by 0 bases, with 18 bases left in between. CDR3 length equals 17 residues. In nucleotides, the CDR3 is TGCGCCAGCAGGAACGGCGGAGCTGCTCCCTCCTACAATGAGCAGTTCTTC. Its protein product is CASRNGGAAPSYNEQFF.

On this clone: At one end, the junction sequence differs from germline, possibly due to a read error. The chain is built from TRBV27 and TRBJ2-2; D remains unclear. CDR3 size: 13 residues. Germline loops: CDR1 MNHEY, CDR2 SMNVEV (reference sequence). CDR3 bases: TGTGCCACCCCAGTGGCTGACACCGTGGAGCTGTTTTTT. Its translation is CATPVADTVELFF.

This clone showed up many times. The chain uses TRBV6-1 and TRBJ2-1; 11 bases line up with TRBD2. Germline assignment: CDR1 MNHNS and CDR2 SASEGT. The CDR3 is made up of 14 amino acids. Unmatched junction bases numbered 3, after V lost 7 bases and J lost 4 bases. The CDR3 bases are TGTGCCAGCACTGGGACTAGCGGATACAATGAGCAGTTCTTC. Translating it yields CASTGTSGYNEQFF.

This clone has ten or more counts. The CDR3 sequence: CASSPPLGTDTQYF. CDR3 nucleotides: TGTGCCAGCTCACCTCCCCTTGGCACAGATACGCAGTATTTT. The chain employs TRBV18 and TRBJ2-3; D is unresolved. The CDR3 has 14 residues. Germline CDR1 KGHSH, CDR2 LQKENI. Trimming cost V 3 bases and J 1 base, with 8 bases left between them.

This clone has ten or more counts. This chain uses TRBV6-1 with TRBJ2-7; TRBD1 aligns across 7 bases. Germline V CDR1 and CDR2: MNHNS, SASEGT. The trim removed 4 bases at V and 2 bases at J, leaving 5 bases unmatched. This CDR3 contains 14 residues. CDR3 in amino acids: CASSVGTAAYEQYF. CDR3 bases: TGTGCCAGCAGTGTGGGGACAGCGGCCTACGAGCAGTACTTC.

This clone was counted a few times. This chain uses TRBV7-3 with TRBJ2-7; D is perhaps TRBD2 (5 bases). V was shortened by 8 bases and J by 3 bases, with 8 bases between the two germline ends. CDR3 length: 11 residues. CDR1 SGHTA and CDR2 FQGTGA come from the germline V gene. The CDR3 coding sequence is TGTGCCAGCGGGAGATACTACGAGCAGTACGTC. Residues: CASGRYYEQYV.

Regarding this clone: A much bigger clone sits one base away, suggesting this may be a read error. V is TRBV4-3 and J is TRBJ2-7; 10 bases are shared with TRBD2. CDR1 LGHNA and CDR2 YSLEER come from the germline V gene. The length of the CDR3 is 15 residues. The CDR3 region is CVSSQDLAGGYEQYF. The CDR3 bases are TGCGTCAGCAGCCAAGATTTAGCGGGAGGATACGAGCAGTACTTC.

This clone was detected many times. The chain links TRBV24-1 to TRBJ1-5, with 7 bases lining up with TRBD1. After removal of 5 bases from V and 4 bases from J, the junction contained 7 bases not matched to a gene. Germline V gene sequence: CDR1 KGHDR, CDR2 SFDVKD. The CDR3 contains 15 residues. The CDR3 reads CATSVSGQMNQPQHF. The DNA of the CDR3 is TGTGCCACCAGTGTTTCGGGACAGATGAATCAGCCCCAGCATTTT.

Comment on this clone: One end of the junction varies from germline; a read error may be responsible. This chain connects TRBV7-2 to TRBJ2-7; D might be TRBD1 (6 bases). This CDR3 has 15 residues. CDR1 and CDR2 from the germline V gene are SGHTA and FQGNSA. The CDR3 sequence is CVSSLASRGVYEQYF. CDR3 sequence (DNA): TGTGTCAGCAGCTTAGCGTCCAGGGGCGTCTACGAGCAGTACTTC.

This clone was observed many times. The chain links TRBV6-1 to TRBJ1-1, with 7 bases lining up with TRBD1. The ends lost 7 bases at V and 6 bases at J; junction bases unmatched: 11. CDR1 is MNHNS, CDR2 SASEGT, per germline. The CDR3 is 14 amino acids. The CDR3 is CASTVGGGLAEAFF. DNA of the CDR3: TGTGCCAGCACAGTGGGAGGGGGCCTCGCTGAAGCTTTCTTT.

The sample holds a few counts of this clone. A read error may account for a junction end that differs from germline. The chain has TRBV6-5 and TRBJ2-2, with 9 positions matching TRBD2. This CDR3 contains 18 residues. CDR1 and CDR2 from the germline V gene are MNHEY and SVGAGI. The CDR3 DNA sequence: TGTGCTAGCAGCCACGGGGCTAGCGGGATAACGAACACCGGGGAGCTGCTTTTT. It translates to CASSHGASGITNTGELLF.

This clone showed up many times. The rearrangement joins TRBV5-5 to TRBJ1-2; tentatively, D is TRBD1 (6 bases). This CDR3 has 15 amino acids. In germline, CDR1 is SGHKS, CDR2 YYEKEE (reference sequence). V lost 2 bases to trimming and J lost 2 bases, with 13 bases between them. CDR3 loop: CASSFYRESNYGYTF. CDR3 coding DNA: TGTGCCAGCAGCTTTTACAGGGAGTCCAACTATGGCTACACCTTC.